These 2 T cell receptor beta chains were sequenced from one sample in a study of cytotoxic CD8 clonotypes in ibrutinib-treated CLL. Here immunoSEQ multiplex PCR was the method, and the copy in TCRdb shows in-frame clones only, minus some. The profile shows 110,000 to 150,000 clones, approximately 90% of them singletons. The sample consisted of PBMCs, taken after 12 months of ibrutinib treatment. These receptors were taken from a human donor with chronic lymphocytic leukemia.

The chain links TRBV27 to TRBJ2-3; D gene uncertain. Germline values: CDR1 MNHEY, CDR2 SMNVEV (reference sequence). This CDR3 contains 15 residues. V was pared by 5 bases and J by 0 bases, with 12 bases between. Here the CDR3 reads CASSPRTDSTDTQYF. The CDR3 nucleotides read TGTGCCAGCAGTCCCAGGACGGACAGCACAGATACGCAGTATTTT.

This clone was detected only once. CDR3 in amino acids: CASRMTGVSYEQYF. As DNA, the CDR3 is TGTGCCAGTAGAATGACAGGGGTATCCTACGAGCAGTACTTC. This rearrangement joins TRBV19 to TRBJ2-7; 8 bases are shared with TRBD1. Losses at the gene ends were 6 bases for V and 1 base for J; bases not matched to a gene: 5. Germline lookup yields CDR1 LNHDA and CDR2 SQIVND (reference sequence). The CDR3 length is 14 residues.